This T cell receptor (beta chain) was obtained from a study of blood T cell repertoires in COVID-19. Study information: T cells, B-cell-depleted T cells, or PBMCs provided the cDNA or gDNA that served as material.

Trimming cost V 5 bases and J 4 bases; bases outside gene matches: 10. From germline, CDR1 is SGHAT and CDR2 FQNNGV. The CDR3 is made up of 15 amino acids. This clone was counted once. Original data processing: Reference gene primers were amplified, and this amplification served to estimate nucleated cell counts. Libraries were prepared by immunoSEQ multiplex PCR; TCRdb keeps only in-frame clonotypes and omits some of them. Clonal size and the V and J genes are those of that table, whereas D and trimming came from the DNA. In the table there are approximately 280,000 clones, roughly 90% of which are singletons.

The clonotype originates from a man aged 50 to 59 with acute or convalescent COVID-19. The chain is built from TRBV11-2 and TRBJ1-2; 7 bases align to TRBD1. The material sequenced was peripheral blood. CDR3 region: CASSLEPGQPYGYTF. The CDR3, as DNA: TGTGCCAGCAGCCTTGAACCGGGACAGCCCTATGGCTACACCTTC.